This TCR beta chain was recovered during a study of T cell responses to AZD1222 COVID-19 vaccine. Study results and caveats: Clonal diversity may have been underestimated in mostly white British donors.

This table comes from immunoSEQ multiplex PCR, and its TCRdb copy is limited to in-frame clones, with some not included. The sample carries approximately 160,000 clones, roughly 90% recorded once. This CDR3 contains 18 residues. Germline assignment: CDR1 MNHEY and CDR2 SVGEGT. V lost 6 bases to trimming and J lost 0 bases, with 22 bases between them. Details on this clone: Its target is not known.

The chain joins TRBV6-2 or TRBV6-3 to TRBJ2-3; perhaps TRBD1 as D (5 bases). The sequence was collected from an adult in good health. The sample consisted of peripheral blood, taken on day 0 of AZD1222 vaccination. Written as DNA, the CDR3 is TGTGCCAGCAGCCCTGGGCTTCCCGGGCGGACAAGCACAGATACGCAGTATTTT. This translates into CASSPGLPGRTSTDTQYF.